The 26 T cell receptor beta chains presented below share a single source sample, sequenced in a study of T cell changes during pregnancy in multiple sclerosis. Profiled with immunoSEQ multiplex PCR; TCRdb holds only in-frame clones, not every one. The profile covers 54,000 or so clones, with 80% to 95% appearing a single time and approximately 0.34% taken by the ten largest. Sequenced here: CD4+ T cells from peripheral blood mononuclear cells, sampled before pregnancy. These receptors came from a female donor with multiple sclerosis, enrolled in a pregnancy study.

CDR3 DNA sequence: TGTGCCAGCAGCGTAACAGGGAATCAGCCCCAGCATTTT. Protein: CASSVTGNQPQHF. The rearrangement links TRBV7-8 to TRBJ1-5; D might be TRBD1 (6 bases). Trimming cost V 5 bases and J 4 bases, with 9 bases left between them. This CDR3 contains 13 residues. Germline CDR1 is SGHVS and CDR2 is FQNEAQ. Full variable domain (rest looked up from reference TRBV7-8 and TRBJ1-5): GAGVSQSPRYKVAKRGQDVALRCDPISGHVSLFWYQQALGQGPEFLTYFQNEAQLDKSGLPSDRFFAERPEGSVSTLKIQRTQQEDSAVYLCASSVTGNQPQHFGDGTRLSIL.

CDR3 nucleotide sequence: TGTGCCAGCAGCGGACTAGCAAGCACCGGGGAGCTGTTTTTT. It translates to CASSGLASTGELFF. The chain employs TRBV6-5 and TRBJ2-2; 8 bases agree with TRBD2. Germline assignment: CDR1 MNHEY and CDR2 SVGAGI. V was clipped by 6 bases and J by 4 bases; unmatched bases: 4. The CDR3 covers 14 residues.

This sequence joins TRBV2 and TRBJ1-4; 9 positions match TRBD1. Germline V gives CDR1 SNHLY, CDR2 FYNNEI. This CDR3 spans 14 amino acids. V lost 4 bases, J lost 5 bases, and 2 bases stayed unmatched. The CDR3 here is CASSVQGANEKLFF. CDR3 nucleotides: TGTGCCAGCAGTGTACAGGGGGCGAATGAAAAACTGTTTTTT. Based on the CDR3 plus reference TRBV2 and TRBJ1-4, the full variable domain is EPEVTQTPSHQVTQMGQEVILRCVPISNHLYFYWYRQILGQKVEFLVSFYNNEISEKSEIFDDQFSVERPDGSNFTLKIRSTKLEDSAMYFCASSVQGANEKLFFGSGTQLSVL.

The chain combines TRBV5-6 with TRBJ1-2; D might be TRBD1 (6 bases). This CDR3 spans 13 amino acids. Germline V gene data show CDR1 as SGHDT and CDR2 as YYEEEE. Trimming shortened V by 5 bases and J by 8 bases, and 16 bases separated the two germline ends. CDR3 region: CASRESGGQGYTF. The CDR3 DNA follows: TGTGCCAGCAGGGAGTCGGGGGGGCAAGGCTACACCTTC.

The chain joins TRBV7-2 to TRBJ1-1; D may be TRBD1 (5 bases). The CDR3 runs 14 residues. CDR1 SGHTA and CDR2 FQGNSA come from the germline V gene. The V gene lost 3 bases and the J gene lost 0 bases, with 8 bases spanning the gap. CDR3 sequence: CASSLRQMNTEAFF. CDR3 sequence (DNA): TGTGCCAGCAGCTTGAGACAGATGAACACTGAAGCTTTCTTT.

The gene calls are TRBV30 and TRBJ2-1, with TRBD2 matching 12 bases. Germline V gives CDR1 GTSNPN, CDR2 SVGIG (reference sequence). This CDR3 comprises 14 residues. The J segment lost 7 bases and the V segment lost 3 bases, leaving 4 bases of the junction unmatched. CDR3 nucleotide sequence: TGTGCCTGGAGACTAGCGGGAGGTGGTAATGAGCAGTTCTTC. Translation gives CAWRLAGGGNEQFF.

The rearrangement uses TRBV21-1 and TRBJ1-1; the D segment call TRBD1 is taken from the table without a DNA check. TRBV21-1 is shown as a pseudogene. This CDR3 has 16 amino acids. The CDR3 region is CASSKEIDRLNTEAFF. CDR3 DNA: TGTGCCAGCAGCAAAGAGATCGACAGACTGAACACTGAAGCTTTCTTT.

V gene TRBV19 combines with J gene TRBJ2-6; perhaps TRBD1 as D (5 bases). This CDR3 is 16 amino acids long. Deletions cut 5 bases from V and 0 bases from J, with 11 bases between. Germline values: CDR1 LNHDA, CDR2 SQIVND (reference sequence). The CDR3 loop reads CASSAAQGSGANVLTF. The CDR3 DNA is TGTGCCAGTAGTGCCGCTCAGGGCTCTGGGGCCAACGTCCTGACTTTC.

The chain couples TRBV7-9 to TRBJ1-1, with 7 bases that match TRBD1. CDR3 length: 15 amino acids. V dropped 5 bases and J dropped 0; count of bases not matched to a gene: 6. Looked up from germline, CDR1 is SEHNR and CDR2 is FQNEAQ (reference sequence). CDR3 protein: CASSPPDRMNTEAFF. DNA of the CDR3: TGTGCCAGCAGCCCCCCGGACAGGATGAACACTGAAGCTTTCTTT.

The chain carries TRBV20-1 and TRBJ2-1; D perhaps matches TRBD2 (5 bases). Germline V lookup: CDR1 DFQATT, CDR2 SNEGSKA (reference sequence). Trimming removed 6 bases from V and 8 bases from J, with 11 bases in between. The CDR3 consists of 11 residues. CDR3 sequence (DNA): TGCAGTGCCCTCGACTATTATGAGCAGTTCTTC. This translates into CSALDYYEQFF.

The CDR3 is CAWSLTGGFYNEQFF. The CDR3 DNA reads as TGTGCCTGGAGTCTCACAGGGGGCTTTTACAATGAGCAGTTCTTC. This chain links TRBV30 with TRBJ2-1, with 9 bases matching TRBD1. CDR3 length: 15 amino acids. Per the germline V gene, CDR1 is GTSNPN and CDR2 is SVGIG (reference sequence). Germline trimming cut 2 bases from V and 4 bases from J; bases unmatched to any gene: 6.

The rearrangement uses TRBV7-2 and TRBJ2-4, with TRBD2 identical over 8 bases. Germline CDR1 SGHTA, CDR2 FQGNSA. This CDR3 is built from 18 residues. Trimming cost V 2 bases and J 2 bases; bases outside gene matches: 11. The CDR3 here is CASSLIGAGAITKNIQYF. The CDR3 DNA reads as TGTGCCAGCAGCTTAATAGGAGCGGGAGCTATAACCAAAAACATTCAGTACTTC.

The chain joins TRBV18 to TRBJ1-2; 7 bases line up with TRBD1. The trim removed 3 bases at V and 4 bases at J, leaving 8 bases unmatched. The CDR3 is made up of 15 amino acids. CDR1 is KGHSH, CDR2 LQKENI, per germline. The CDR3 nucleotides read TGTGCCAGCTCACCTTTTGACAGGGCTTCCTATGGCTACACCTTC. Protein sequence: CASSPFDRASYGYTF.

The J gene is TRBJ2-3, the V gene TRBV4-3; 9 nucleotides align to TRBD2. Germline V gives CDR1 LGHNA, CDR2 YSLEER. The CDR3 spans 17 residues. V was clipped by 1 base and J by 2 bases; unmatched bases: 7. CDR3 in DNA: TGCGCCAGCAGCCAAGGGGGAGCGGGAGGTCACACAGATACGCAGTATTTT. The encoded protein is CASSQGGAGGHTDTQYF.

The table lists this clone with a count of one. V is TRBV4-1 and J is TRBJ2-2; possible D gene TRBD1, 6 bases. Trimming stripped 2 bases from V and 6 bases from J, with 16 bases between. Germline V gives CDR1 MGHRA, CDR2 YSYEKL. This CDR3 comprises 16 residues. The CDR3 DNA sequence: TGCGCCAGCAGCCAACCTTCTACAGGGCGCCCCGGGGAGCTGTTTTTT. Its protein is CASSQPSTGRPGELFF.

The chain uses TRBV28 and TRBJ1-2; tentative D call: TRBD1 (6 bases). CDR3 length: 15 amino acids. V lost 7 bases and J 5 bases, leaving 20 bases between the germline ends. Germline V gene sequence: CDR1 MDHEN, CDR2 SYDVKM. The chain's CDR3 is CASTGQILRIYGYTF. CDR3 sequence (DNA): TGTGCCAGCACCGGACAGATCCTACGGATATATGGCTACACCTTC.

V usage is TRBV5-1 and J usage is TRBJ1-3; D might be TRBD1 (5 bases). The CDR3 has 16 amino acids. V lost 1 base to trimming and J lost 0 bases, with 11 bases between them. Germline CDR1 SGHRS, CDR2 YFSETQ. The CDR3: CASSLTDQGSGNTIYF. The CDR3, as DNA: TGCGCCAGCAGCTTGACGGACCAGGGCTCTGGAAACACCATATATTTT.

The rearrangement uses TRBV7-6 and TRBJ2-5; D is uncertain. CDR3 size: 15 residues. The V gene's germline CDR1 is SGHVS and CDR2 FNYEAQ. V lost 5 bases, J lost 0 bases, and 13 bases lay in between. CDR3 coding DNA: TGTGCCAGCAGCCAACGGAGCGAATACCAAGAGACCCAGTACTTC. This translates into CASSQRSEYQETQYF.

The chain joins TRBV19 to TRBJ1-5; D not certain. CDR1 is LNHDA and CDR2 is SQIVND in the germline V gene (reference sequence). Trimming removed 1 base at V and 6 bases at J, with 25 bases between. CDR3 length equals 19 residues. The CDR3 loop reads CASSIGGRATLSLGQPQHF. The CDR3 coding sequence is TGTGCCAGTAGTATAGGAGGGAGGGCAACACTATCGTTAGGTCAGCCCCAGCATTTT.

The chain joins TRBV7-2 to TRBJ2-5; 9 positions agree with TRBD1. The germline V gene has CDR1 SGHTA and CDR2 FQGNSA. This CDR3 region has 16 residues. The trim removed 5 bases at V and 1 base at J, leaving 8 bases unmatched. The DNA for the CDR3 is TGTGCCAGCAGCCCTACCTTGGGACAGGGCCAAGAGACCCAGTACTTC. It yields the protein CASSPTLGQGQETQYF.

This clone was counted once. This chain links TRBV6-5 with TRBJ2-1; 12 nucleotides align to TRBD2. The CDR3 has 13 amino acids. Losses at the gene ends were 7 bases for V and 8 bases for J; bases not matched to a gene: 3. CDR1 and CDR2 from the germline V gene are MNHEY and SVGAGI. In nucleotides, the CDR3 is TGTGCCAGCATGTCTAGCGGGAGGGATGAGCAGTTCTTC. The encoded protein is CASMSSGRDEQFF.

The chain couples TRBV6-1 to TRBJ2-5, with D perhaps matching TRBD1 (6 bases). CDR1 is MNHNS and CDR2 is SASEGT in the germline V gene. Deletions cut 4 bases from V and 8 bases from J, with 14 bases between. The CDR3 loop spans 13 amino acids. CDR3 amino acids: CASSANGQQTQYF. The CDR3 nucleotides are TGTGCCAGCAGTGCCAACGGACAGCAAACCCAGTACTTC.

This clone was recorded a few times. The V gene is TRBV2, the J gene TRBJ1-1, with D uncertain. Germline loops: CDR1 SNHLY, CDR2 FYNNEI. Between the trimmed V and J ends, which lost 5 bases and 7 bases, there was a span of 8 bases. The CDR3 runs to 11 residues. The CDR3 spells CASSITFEAFF. CDR3 nucleotide sequence: TGTGCCAGCAGTATAACATTTGAAGCTTTCTTT.

V usage is TRBV7-9 and J usage is TRBJ1-4; D possibly corresponds to TRBD1 (6 bases). Trimming removed 10 bases from V and 2 bases from J, with 14 bases in between. There are 14 residues in the CDR3. Germline CDR1 and CDR2: SEHNR and FQNEAQ (reference sequence). The CDR3 DNA sequence: TGTGCCAACAGTCAAGGACAGACTAATGAAAAACTGTTTTTT. Amino acids: CANSQGQTNEKLFF.

This clone was counted only a few times. V usage is TRBV28 and J usage is TRBJ1-4, with D unclear. The germline V and J ends were trimmed by 6 bases and 3 bases, with 11 bases remaining between them. CDR3 length: 14 residues. The germline CDR1 and CDR2 sequences are MDHEN and SYDVKM. CDR3 nucleotide sequence: TGTGCCAGCAGAGATGACACTCCTAATGAAAAACTGTTTTTT. This sequence encodes CASRDDTPNEKLFF.

V gene TRBV19 combines with J gene TRBJ2-1; possibly TRBD2 for D (6 bases). Germline CDR1 and CDR2: LNHDA and SQIVND (reference sequence). Trimming left V 7 bases short and J 6 bases short, with 22 bases between. The CDR3 consists of 16 residues. The CDR3 region is CASTKITSGLPNEQFF. Here the CDR3 DNA reads TGTGCCAGTACCAAGATCACCAGCGGGCTACCCAATGAGCAGTTCTTC.